This entry lists 8 T cell receptor beta chains sequenced from one sample in a study of T cell repertoires in cytomegalovirus infection. TCRdb re-called the reads through MiXCR, storing one row per CDR3 protein. This table has hundreds of thousands of distinct CDR3 sequences, around 10% appearing once. The material sequenced was PBMCs. All receptors come from a human donor in good health (CMV status not recorded). Some clones in this sample may be carry-over from other donors' samples.

This clonotype was recorded many times. V is TRBV7-2 and J is TRBJ2-7; the D is unclear. V lost 1 base and J lost 1, with 14 bases in between. The CDR3 length is 16 residues. The germline gives CDR1 SGHTA, CDR2 FQGNSA. The CDR3 spells CASSLGLGAPSYEQYF. The CDR3 region has the DNA TGTGCCAGCAGCTTAGGCCTCGGTGCCCCTTCCTACGAGCAGTACTTC.

This clonotype has at least ten counts. The chain couples TRBV20-1 to TRBJ2-1; 7 nucleotides match TRBD2. Germline values: CDR1 DFQATT, CDR2 SNEGSKA (reference sequence). The CDR3 is made up of 15 amino acids. Germline trimming cut 4 bases from V and 4 bases from J; bases unmatched to any gene: 10. CDR3 DNA: TGCAGTGCTACCCTCGGGGGGAGGGGATACAATGAGCAGTTCTTC. It is translated as CSATLGGRGYNEQFF.

The CDR3 DNA reads as TGCAGCGTTGAGTTAAACAGGGGGGAGACCCAGTACTTC. It codes for CSVELNRGETQYF. The rearrangement uses TRBV29-1 and TRBJ2-5; TRBD1 matches 8 bases. Looked up from germline, CDR1 is SQVTM and CDR2 is ANQGSEA. The CDR3 spans 13 residues. Losses at the gene ends were 3 bases for V and 5 bases for J; bases not matched to a gene: 5. Full variable domain (rest looked up from reference TRBV29-1 and TRBJ2-5): SAVISQKPSRDICQRGTSLTIQCQVDSQVTMMFWYRQQPGQSLTLIATANQGSEATYESGFVIDKFPISRPNLTFSTLTVSNMSPEDSSIYLCSVELNRGETQYFGPGTRLLVL.

In this sample, this clonotype turned up many times. This sequence joins TRBV3-1 and TRBJ1-4, with a possible D match to TRBD1 (5 bases). Germline V gives CDR1 LGHDT, CDR2 YNNKEL (reference sequence). The CDR3 is made up of 14 amino acids. V lost 3 bases to trimming and J lost 5 bases, with 10 bases between them. The CDR3 protein is CASSHQGFNEKLFF. The CDR3 DNA sequence: TGTGCCAGCAGCCATCAGGGCTTCAATGAAAAACTGTTTTTT.

This clonotype was detected a few times. V and J are TRBV28 and TRBJ2-1, with TRBD2 identical over 7 bases. V was pared by 4 bases and J by 2 bases, with 8 bases of the junction left unmatched. The CDR3 has 16 residues. Per germline, CDR1 MDHEN and CDR2 SYDVKM. Written as DNA, the CDR3 is TGTGCCAGCAGTTCCTCGCGACTAGCAGCCTACAATGAGCAGTTCTTC. It encodes CASSSSRLAAYNEQFF. The full variable domain, completed using reference TRBV28 and TRBJ2-1, is DVKVTQSSRYLVKRTGEKVFLECVQDMDHENMFWYRQDPGLGLRLIYFSYDVKMKEKGDIPEGYSVSREKKERFSLILESASTNQTSMYLCASSSSRLAAYNEQFFGPGTRLTVL.

This rearrangement joins TRBV29-1 to TRBJ1-2; no clear D. V lost 3 bases and J lost 8, with 4 bases in between. CDR3 size: 9 residues. From germline, CDR1 is SQVTM and CDR2 ANQGSEA. The CDR3 DNA follows: TGCAGCGTTGAGAACGGCTACACCTTC. This gives the protein CSVENGYTF.

There are a few counts of this clonotype. The chain links TRBV29-1 to TRBJ1-2; the match to TRBD1 covers 10 bases. Per the germline V gene, CDR1 is SQVTM and CDR2 is ANQGSEA. The CDR3 is 14 amino acids. After removal of 7 bases from V and 6 bases from J, the junction contained 11 bases not matched to a gene. The DNA of the CDR3 is TGCAGCGCTTACGGACAGGGGGGGGACGATGGCTACACCTTC. This sequence encodes CSAYGQGGDDGYTF.

This clonotype was counted many times. The J gene is TRBJ2-5, the V gene TRBV20-1; 9 bases line up with TRBD1. V shed 3 bases, J shed 4 bases, and the junction held 15 bases outside the gene matches. CDR3 length equals 17 residues. Germline assignment: CDR1 DFQATT and CDR2 SNEGSKA (reference sequence). CDR3 bases: TGCAGTGCTAGTCCCGCTCCGGGACAGGGCTTTTCAGAGACCCAGTACTTC. Protein sequence: CSASPAPGQGFSETQYF.